This T cell receptor beta chain was recovered during a study of CD8+ T cells in alopecia areata (dated by TCRdb to between 2017 and 2018). With regard to the full study: The treated patients, all with moderate-to-severe alopecia areata, were enrolled in an open-label pilot trial of oral tofacitinib given at 5 to 10 mg twice daily. Tofacitinib was given for 6 to 18 months, followed by 6 months of follow-up off drug to assess delayed response and recurrence. In treated patients, disease severity was measured using the SALT score, which gives the percentage of scalp surface area affected. To study T cell clonal expansion in alopecia areata, the researchers applied high-throughput TCRbeta sequencing to both the C3H/HeJ mouse model and human patients. Human TCRbeta sequencing covered scalp tissue and sorted CD4+ and CD8+ peripheral blood T cells from patchy and totalis/universalis alopecia areata patients and healthy controls. Patients on tofacitinib were biopsied at baseline and after 4 and 24 weeks of treatment, and several of the patients also had a later scalp biopsy. Scalp clonality was compared across normal scalp (n=4), patchy alopecia areata scalp (n=8), and alopecia totalis/universalis scalp (n=8). RNA was obtained with the PAXgene miRNA kit for fixed scalp, the miRNeasy kit for PBMCs, and the RNeasy kit for mouse skin. TCRbeta CDR3 regions were amplified by immunoSEQ multiplex PCR with 35 Vbeta forward and 13 Jbeta reverse primers. Broad study findings and their caveats: Higher clonality and more expanded CD8+ clones were observed in lesional scalp than in normal scalp, particularly in alopecia totalis/universalis, a finding suggestive of antigenic drive. Scalp TCR repertoire analysis is complicated because resident alphabeta T cells in normal human skin are also sequenced, whereas mouse skin is dominated by gammadelta T cells. Many expanded lesional clones were found to persist in scalp and blood during tofacitinib treatment, and relapse after treatment cessation may be partly explained by this persistence. Tofacitinib significantly lowered scalp clonality and the number of expanded CD8+ clones among the top 100 scalp clones. Because the treated cohort was small and included a single nonresponder, larger studies are needed to assess links between baseline CD8+ expansion and response. TCR sequences shared between patients were less clear than in mice, possibly partly because of HLA diversity in the patient population.

Details on this clone: The clone's antigen remains unknown. No clone much larger than this one lies a single base away; base qualities are absent.

The time point label of this sample denotes: roughly 26 weeks on oral tofacitinib. The treatment or condition label on this specimen signifies: oral pan-JAK inhibitor, 5-10 mg twice daily. From alopecia areata patients, peripheral blood was collected along with lesional scalp punch biopsies. PBMCs were isolated by density centrifugation and stained for CD3, CD4 and CD8, and CD4+ and CD8+ T cells were sorted on a FACSAria. The library came from the immunoSEQ multiplex PCR assay. RNA was extracted from all samples and reverse transcribed into cDNA, which served as template for TCR sequencing. First-strand cDNA was synthesized with SuperScript III using a 2:1 mix of oligo-dT and random hexamers. A synthetic immune receptor repertoire was used to measure amplification bias, and any remaining bias was corrected computationally. On the study's bioinformatics: After raw reads were preprocessed to remove errors, the CDR3 was defined following IMGT conventions as running from the conserved cysteine to phenylalanine. Clonality was calculated as 1 minus Shannon entropy normalized by log2 of the number of productive unique TCRs. CD4 or CD8 identity of scalp clones was inferred by cross-referencing scalp TCRbeta sequences with sorted blood CD4 and CD8 repertoires. Entries here come from immuneACCESS through TCRdb and include only in-frame sequences with V and J called. Some clones fail to appear in such tables; in the studies checked, an unresolved V gene covers under half of the shortfall, and the cause of the remainder is unknown. That table gives V, J and clone size, and the DNA gave D and trimming. The sample has fewer than 150,000 clones on record, 45% to 65% of them singletons. Roughly 3.5% of the sample comes from the top ten.

The CDR1 and CDR2 encoded by the germline V gene are LGHNA and YSLEER. The CDR3 spans 14 residues, from the cysteine through the phenylalanine. CDR3 DNA only is kept here, 42 bases in frame from base 1. The junction carries 10 bases between V and J, which are trimmed by 0 bases and 5 bases respectively. The chain couples TRBV4-3 to TRBJ2-5; the D gene cannot be named for sure. The sequences come from CD4+ T cells sorted from blood, collected at week 24, from a patient treated with tofacitinib. This receptor was obtained from a human donor with alopecia areata. This receptor carries the CDR3 CASSQDGRRETQYF. The nucleotide sequence reads as follows: TGCGCCAGCAGCCAAGATGGACGACGGGAGACCCAGTACTTC.